This is a list of T cell receptor beta chains from one sample in a study of Ad26.COV2.S vaccination and SARS-CoV-2 variants. Clones were sequenced by immunoSEQ multiplex PCR, and TCRdb holds only the in-frame ones, with some missing. This repertoire shows some 300,000 clones, around four fifths found once; its top ten account for approximately 2.2%. Source: peripheral blood, taken in a trial of Ad26.COV2.S vaccine versus placebo. All receptors derive from a person between 18 and 60 years old who received the Ad26.COV2.S COVID-19 vaccine or a placebo. CDR3s include the opening cysteine and the closing phenylalanine or tryptophan. The D gene is left open where the match is weak. Expanded clones are given a class, and other clones once, few, many or no size at all.

d_call j_call v_call cdr3_length clone_size cdr3_nt cdr3_aa
NA TRBJ2-1 TRBV18 12 once TGTGCCAGCTCACCACGGAGGGGAGAGCAGTTCTTC CASSPRRGEQFF
TRBD1 TRBJ1-6 TRBV2 14 few TGTGCCAGCAGGCGGGACAGGGTAAATTCACCCCTCCACTTT CASRRDRVNSPLHF
NA TRBJ2-3 TRBV5-1 14 NA TGCGCCAGCAGCTTGCGACGGGGCACAGATACGCAGTATTTT CASSLRRGTDTQYF
NA TRBJ1-2 TRBV12-3/TRBV12-4 13 NA TGTGCCAGCCGTACAGAGCGATCCTATGGCTACACCTTC CASRTERSYGYTF
TRBD1 TRBJ2-5 TRBV6-5 14 NA TGTGCCAGCAGTTACTCGGACAGGGAGGAGACCCAGTACTTC CASSYSDREETQYF
NA TRBJ2-1 TRBV7-2 13 NA TGTGCCAGCAGCTTAGTTCCCTACAATGAGCAGTTCTTC CASSLVPYNEQFF
TRBD1 TRBJ1-2 TRBV28 14 NA TGTGCCAGCAGTTCGGGACAGGGGATATATGGCTACACCTTC CASSSGQGIYGYTF
TRBD1 TRBJ1-4 TRBV6-4 14 NA TGTGCCAGCAGTGCAGGGGGTGAGGGTGAAAAACTGTTTTTT CASSAGGEGEKLFF
NA TRBJ2-1 TRBV19 12 NA TGTGCCAGTAGTTCGGTAGGGAATGAGCAGTTCTTC CASSSVGNEQFF
NA TRBJ2-5 TRBV7-9 13 NA TGTGCCAGCAGCCCACTAGCCTTGGAGACCCAGTACTTC CASSPLALETQYF
TRBD1 TRBJ1-3 TRBV27 13 NA TGTGCCAGCAAGGGACAGAACAGAAACACCATATATTTT CASKGQNRNTIYF
TRBD1 TRBJ2-2 TRBV5-1 18 NA TGCGCCAGCAGCTTTGAACCGGGACAGGGTTTGAACACCGGGGAGCTGTTTTTT CASSFEPGQGLNTGELFF
NA TRBJ1-1 TRBV11-3 13 NA TGTGCCAGCAGCTCGCGGCGGGACACTGAAGCTTTCTTT CASSSRRDTEAFF
NA TRBJ2-7 TRBV27 17 NA TGTGCCAGCAGTTTAGCGACCTCGCGGGTGCGTGGGGACGAGCAGTACTTC CASSLATSRVRGDEQYF
TRBD1 TRBJ1-1 TRBV7-2 13 few TGTGCCAGCAGCCGACAGGGGAACACTGAAGCTTTCTTT CASSRQGNTEAFF
NA TRBJ1-1 TRBV10-3 15 NA TGTGCCATCAGTGAGTCGAGAGGGTTAGGAACTGAAGCTTTCTTT CAISESRGLGTEAFF
NA TRBJ2-5 TRBV7-6 15 NA TGTGCCAGCAGCTTATTGGGTAGCGGACGGGAGACCCAGTACTTC CASSLLGSGRETQYF
NA TRBJ2-7 TRBV2 14 NA TGTGCCAGCAGGGAGGATCTGGGTTACTACGAGCAGTACTTC CASREDLGYYEQYF
NA TRBJ2-2 TRBV5-6 17 NA TGTGCCAGCAGCTCGGGACTAAGGGGGCCCGACACCGGGGAGCTGTTTTTT CASSSGLRGPDTGELFF
TRBD2 TRBJ2-5 TRBV4-2 16 NA TGTGCCAGCAGCCACGGGCCTGCGGGGGGGAGTGAGACCCAGTACTTC CASSHGPAGGSETQYF